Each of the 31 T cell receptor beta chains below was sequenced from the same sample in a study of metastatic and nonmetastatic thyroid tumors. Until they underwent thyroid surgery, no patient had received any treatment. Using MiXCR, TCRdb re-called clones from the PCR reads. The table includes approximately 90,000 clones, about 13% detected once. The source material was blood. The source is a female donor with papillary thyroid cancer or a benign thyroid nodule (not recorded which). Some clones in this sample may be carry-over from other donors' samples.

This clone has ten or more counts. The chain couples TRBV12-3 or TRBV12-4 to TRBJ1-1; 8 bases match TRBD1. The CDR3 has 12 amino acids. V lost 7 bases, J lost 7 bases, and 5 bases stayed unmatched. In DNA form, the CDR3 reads TGTGCCAGCACTACAGGGGGGGATGAAGCTTTCTTT. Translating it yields CASTTGGDEAFF.

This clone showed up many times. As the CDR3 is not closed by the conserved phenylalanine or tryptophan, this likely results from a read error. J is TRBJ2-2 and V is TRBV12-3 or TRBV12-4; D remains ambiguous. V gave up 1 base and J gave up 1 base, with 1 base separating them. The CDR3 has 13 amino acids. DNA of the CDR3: TGTGCCAGCAGTTTAGGGAACACCGGGGAGCTGTTTGTT. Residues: CASSLGNTGELFV.

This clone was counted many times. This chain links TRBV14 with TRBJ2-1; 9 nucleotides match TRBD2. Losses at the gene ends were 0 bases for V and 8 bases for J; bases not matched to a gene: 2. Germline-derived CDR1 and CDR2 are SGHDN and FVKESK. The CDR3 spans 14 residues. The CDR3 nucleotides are TGTGCCAGCAGCCAAGAGGGACTAGCCGATGAGCAGTTCTTC. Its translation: CASSQEGLADEQFF.

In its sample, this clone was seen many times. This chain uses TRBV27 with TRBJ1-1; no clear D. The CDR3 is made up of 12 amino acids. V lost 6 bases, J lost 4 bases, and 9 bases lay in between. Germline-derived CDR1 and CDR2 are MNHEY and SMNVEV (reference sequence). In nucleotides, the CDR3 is TGTGCCAGCAGCACCTTCGGCACTGAAGCTTTCTTT. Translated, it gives CASSTFGTEAFF.

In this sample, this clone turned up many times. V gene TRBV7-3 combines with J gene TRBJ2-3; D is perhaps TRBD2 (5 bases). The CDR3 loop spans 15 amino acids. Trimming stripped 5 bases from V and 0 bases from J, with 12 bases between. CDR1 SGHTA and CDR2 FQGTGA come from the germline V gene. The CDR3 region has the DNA TGTGCCAGCAGCCGAGACTACCCTAGCACAGATACGCAGTATTTT. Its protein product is CASSRDYPSTDTQYF.

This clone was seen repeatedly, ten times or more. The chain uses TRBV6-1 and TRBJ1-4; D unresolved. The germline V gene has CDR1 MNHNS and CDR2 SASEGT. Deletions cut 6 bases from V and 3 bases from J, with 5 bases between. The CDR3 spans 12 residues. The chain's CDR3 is CASRGPNEKLFF. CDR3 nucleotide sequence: TGTGCCAGCAGGGGTCCTAATGAAAAACTGTTTTTT.

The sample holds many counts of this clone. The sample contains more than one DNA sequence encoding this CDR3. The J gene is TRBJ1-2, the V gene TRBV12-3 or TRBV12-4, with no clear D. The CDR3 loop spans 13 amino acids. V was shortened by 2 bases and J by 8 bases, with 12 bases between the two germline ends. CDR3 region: CASSLTEISGYTF. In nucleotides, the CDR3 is TGTGCCAGCAGTTTAACGGAGATCTCGGGCTACACCTTC.

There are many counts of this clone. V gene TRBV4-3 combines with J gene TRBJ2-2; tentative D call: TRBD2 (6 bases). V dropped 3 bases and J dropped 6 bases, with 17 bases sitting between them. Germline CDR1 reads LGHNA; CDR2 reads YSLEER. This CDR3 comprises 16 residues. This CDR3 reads CASSHGGDLLPGELFF. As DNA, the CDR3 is TGCGCCAGCAGCCACGGAGGGGACCTCCTCCCCGGGGAGCTGTTTTTT.

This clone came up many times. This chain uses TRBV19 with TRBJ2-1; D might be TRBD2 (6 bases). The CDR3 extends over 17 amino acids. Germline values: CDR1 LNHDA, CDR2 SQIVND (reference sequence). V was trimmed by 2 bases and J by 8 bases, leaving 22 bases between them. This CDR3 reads CASSILLAPPPGHEQFF. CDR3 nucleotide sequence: TGTGCCAGTAGTATATTACTAGCTCCTCCCCCTGGGCATGAGCAGTTCTTC.

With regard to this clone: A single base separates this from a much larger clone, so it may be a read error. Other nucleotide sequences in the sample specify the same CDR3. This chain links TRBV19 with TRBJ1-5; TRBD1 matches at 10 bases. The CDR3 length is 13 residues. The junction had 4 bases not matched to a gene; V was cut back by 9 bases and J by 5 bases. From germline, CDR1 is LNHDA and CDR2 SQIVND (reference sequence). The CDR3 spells CASRDRGYQPQHF. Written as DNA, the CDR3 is TGTGCCAGCAGGGACAGGGGCTATCAGCCCCAGCATTTT.

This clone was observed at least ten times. The CDR3 bases are TGTGCCAGCATAGGGCAGGGAGGCTACGAGCAGTACTTC. It codes for CASIGQGGYEQYF. This chain joins TRBV28 and TRBJ2-7; D possibly corresponds to TRBD2 (6 bases). The germline V gene has CDR1 MDHEN and CDR2 SYDVKM. The CDR3 covers 13 residues. V lost 7 bases and J 3 bases, leaving 13 bases between the germline ends. Variable domain in full (rest from reference TRBV28 and TRBJ2-7): DVKVTQSSRYLVKRTGEKVFLECVQDMDHENMFWYRQDPGLGLRLIYFSYDVKMKEKGDIPEGYSVSREKKERFSLILESASTNQTSMYLCASIGQGGYEQYFGPGTRLTVT.

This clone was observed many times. The CDR3 DNA sequence: TGTGCCACCTTAGGACAATCTTCCTCCTACGAGCAGTACTTC. Translation: CATLGQSSSYEQYF. The rearrangement uses TRBV10-3 and TRBJ2-7; tentative D call: TRBD1 (5 bases). CDR3 length: 14 amino acids. Germline loops: CDR1 ENHRY, CDR2 SYGVKD. V gave up 10 bases and J gave up 0 bases, with 16 bases separating them.

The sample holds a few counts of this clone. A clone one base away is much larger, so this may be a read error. CDR3 loop: CASRTGGGSNQPQHF. Written as DNA, the CDR3 is TGTGCCAGTAGGACAGGGGGGGGTAGCAATCAGCCCCAGCATTTT. The chain is built from TRBV19 and TRBJ1-5, with 9 bases matching TRBD1. This CDR3 region has 15 residues. J gave up 0 bases and V 6 bases, and 3 bases lay outside the gene matches. Germline V CDR1 and CDR2: LNHDA, SQIVND (reference sequence).

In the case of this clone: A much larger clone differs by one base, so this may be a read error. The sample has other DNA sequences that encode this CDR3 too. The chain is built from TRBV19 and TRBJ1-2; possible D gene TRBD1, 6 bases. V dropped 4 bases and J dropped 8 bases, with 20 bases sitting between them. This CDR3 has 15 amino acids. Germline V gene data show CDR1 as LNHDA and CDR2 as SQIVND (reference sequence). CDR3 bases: TGTGCCAGTAGTACCAGCGACAGGATCGGTCGCGGCTACACCTTC. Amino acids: CASSTSDRIGRGYTF.

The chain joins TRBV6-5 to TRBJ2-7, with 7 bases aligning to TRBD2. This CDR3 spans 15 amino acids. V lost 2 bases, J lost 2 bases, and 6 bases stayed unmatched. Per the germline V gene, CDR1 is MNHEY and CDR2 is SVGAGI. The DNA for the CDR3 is TGTGCCAGCAGTTACGGGGGAGCGGGGACCTACGAGCAGTACTTC. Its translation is CASSYGGAGTYEQYF.

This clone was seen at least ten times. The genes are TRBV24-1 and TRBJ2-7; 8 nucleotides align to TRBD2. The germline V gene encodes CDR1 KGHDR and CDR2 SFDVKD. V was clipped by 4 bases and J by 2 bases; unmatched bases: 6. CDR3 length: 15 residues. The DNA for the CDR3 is TGTGCCACCAGTGACGGGGGGGATCAGGCCTACGAGCAGTACTTC. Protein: CATSDGGDQAYEQYF.

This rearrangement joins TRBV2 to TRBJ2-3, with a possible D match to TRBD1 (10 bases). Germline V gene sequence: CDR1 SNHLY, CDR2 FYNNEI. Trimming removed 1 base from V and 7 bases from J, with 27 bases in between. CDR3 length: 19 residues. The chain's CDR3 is CASSEERGARQGAGHTQYF. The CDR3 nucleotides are TGTGCCAGCAGTGAAGAGCGGGGGGCCCGACAGGGGGCTGGGCATACGCAGTATTTT.

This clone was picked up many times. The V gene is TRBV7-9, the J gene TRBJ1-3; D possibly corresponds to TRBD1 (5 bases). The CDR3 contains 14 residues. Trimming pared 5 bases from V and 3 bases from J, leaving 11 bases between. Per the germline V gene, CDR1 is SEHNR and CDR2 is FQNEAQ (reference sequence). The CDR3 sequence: CASSPGTHGNTIYF. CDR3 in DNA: TGTGCCAGCAGCCCCGGGACTCATGGAAACACCATATATTTT.

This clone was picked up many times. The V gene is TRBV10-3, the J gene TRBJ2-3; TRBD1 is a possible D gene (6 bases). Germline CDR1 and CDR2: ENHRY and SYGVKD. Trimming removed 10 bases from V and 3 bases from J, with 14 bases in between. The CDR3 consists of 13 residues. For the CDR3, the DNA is TGTGCCACGCAGTCCCAGGGGACAGATACGCAGTATTTT. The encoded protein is CATQSQGTDTQYF.

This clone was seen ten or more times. The CDR3, as DNA: TGTGCCAGCAGCCCTCGGGGTCACGGGACTGAAGCTTTCTTT. Its translation is CASSPRGHGTEAFF. The J gene is TRBJ1-1, the V gene TRBV4-2, with D unclear. Trimming left V 4 bases short and J 5 bases short, with 14 bases between. This CDR3 spans 14 amino acids. Germline V gene sequence: CDR1 LGHNA, CDR2 YNFKEQ.

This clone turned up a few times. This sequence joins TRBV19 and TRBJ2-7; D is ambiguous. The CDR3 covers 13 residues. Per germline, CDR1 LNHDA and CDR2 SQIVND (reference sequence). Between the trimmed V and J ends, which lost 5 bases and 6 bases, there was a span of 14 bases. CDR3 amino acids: CASSWCPGSEQYF. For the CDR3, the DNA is TGTGCCAGTAGTTGGTGTCCGGGTTCCGAGCAGTACTTC.

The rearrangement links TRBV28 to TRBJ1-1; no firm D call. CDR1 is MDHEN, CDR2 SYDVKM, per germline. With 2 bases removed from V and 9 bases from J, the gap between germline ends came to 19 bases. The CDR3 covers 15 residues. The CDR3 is CASSLRVLGRVKAFF. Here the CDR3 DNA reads TGTGCCAGCAGTTTAAGGGTTTTGGGGAGGGTAAAAGCTTTCTTT.

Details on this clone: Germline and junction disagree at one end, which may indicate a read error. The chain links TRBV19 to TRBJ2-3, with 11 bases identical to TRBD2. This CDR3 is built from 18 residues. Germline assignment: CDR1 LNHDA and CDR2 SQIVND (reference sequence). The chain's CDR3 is CASSFSGRAGGDTDTRYF. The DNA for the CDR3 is TGTGCCAGTAGTTTTAGCGGGAGGGCCGGCGGGGACACAGATACGCGGTATTTT.

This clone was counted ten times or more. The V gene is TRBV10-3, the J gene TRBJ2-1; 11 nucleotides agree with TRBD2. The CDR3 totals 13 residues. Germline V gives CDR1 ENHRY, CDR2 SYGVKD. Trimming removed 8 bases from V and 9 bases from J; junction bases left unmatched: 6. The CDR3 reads CAIGLAGGREQFF. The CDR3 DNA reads TGTGCCATCGGGCTAGCGGGAGGCCGTGAGCAGTTCTTC.

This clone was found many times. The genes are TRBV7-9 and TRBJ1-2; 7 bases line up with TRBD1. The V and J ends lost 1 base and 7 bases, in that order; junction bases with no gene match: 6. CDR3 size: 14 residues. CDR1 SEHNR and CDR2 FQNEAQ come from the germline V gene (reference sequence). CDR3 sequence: CASSLELPGGGYTF. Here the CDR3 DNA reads TGTGCCAGCAGCTTAGAGTTGCCAGGGGGTGGCTACACCTTC.

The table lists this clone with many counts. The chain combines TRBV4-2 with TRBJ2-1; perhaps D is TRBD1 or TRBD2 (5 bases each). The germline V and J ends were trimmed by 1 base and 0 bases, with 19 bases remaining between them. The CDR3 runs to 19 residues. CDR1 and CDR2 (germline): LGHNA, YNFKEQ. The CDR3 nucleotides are TGTGCCAGCAGCCAAGTAACCGTCGGGGCAGCGAGCTCCTACAATGAGCAGTTCTTC. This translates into CASSQVTVGAASSYNEQFF.

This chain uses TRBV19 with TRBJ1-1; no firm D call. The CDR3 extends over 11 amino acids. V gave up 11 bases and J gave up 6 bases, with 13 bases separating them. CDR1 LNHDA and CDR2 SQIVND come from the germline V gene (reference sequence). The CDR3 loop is CAGASGAEAFF. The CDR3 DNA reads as TGTGCCGGTGCTAGTGGGGCTGAAGCTTTCTTT.

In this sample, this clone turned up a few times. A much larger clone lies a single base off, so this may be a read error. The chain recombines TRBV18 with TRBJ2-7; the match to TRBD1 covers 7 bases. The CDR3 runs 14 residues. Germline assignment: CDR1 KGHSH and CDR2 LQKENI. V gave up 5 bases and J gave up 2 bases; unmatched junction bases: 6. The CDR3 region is CASSSSQGTYEQYF. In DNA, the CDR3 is TGTGCCAGCTCATCTTCACAGGGGACCTACGAGCAGTACTTC.

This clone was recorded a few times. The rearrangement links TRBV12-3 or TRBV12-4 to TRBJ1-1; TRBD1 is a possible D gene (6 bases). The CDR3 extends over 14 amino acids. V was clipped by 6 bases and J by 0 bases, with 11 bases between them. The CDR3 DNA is TGTGCCAGCAGGGACAGTGACATGAACACTGAAGCTTTCTTT. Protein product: CASRDSDMNTEAFF.

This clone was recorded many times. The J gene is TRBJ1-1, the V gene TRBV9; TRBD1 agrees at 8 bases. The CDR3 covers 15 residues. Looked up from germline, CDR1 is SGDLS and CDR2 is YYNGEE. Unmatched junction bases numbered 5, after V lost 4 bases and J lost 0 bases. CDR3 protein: CASSPGGNMNTEAFF. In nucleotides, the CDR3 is TGTGCCAGCAGCCCAGGGGGCAATATGAACACTGAAGCTTTCTTT.

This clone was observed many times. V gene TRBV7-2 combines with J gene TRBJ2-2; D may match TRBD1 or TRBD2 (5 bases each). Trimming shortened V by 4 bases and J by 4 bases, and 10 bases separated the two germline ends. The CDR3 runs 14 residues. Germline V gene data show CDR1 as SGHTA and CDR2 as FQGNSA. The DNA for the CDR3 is TGTGCCAGCAGCTCCGGGGCGGCCACCGGGGAGCTGTTTTTT. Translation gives CASSSGAATGELFF.